Below, 7 T cell receptor beta chains from the same sample are listed, as sequenced in a study of blood T cells in healthy people across ages. For the second PCR, which ran for 7 to 11 cycles, a sample-barcoded 5' primer and a J-beta primer mix were used. TCRdb recomputed calls from the 5' RACE reads with MiXCR, one row per CDR3 protein. The sample holds 550,000 to 800,000 distinct CDR3 sequences; about 34% are singletons and the top ten take over 15%. What was sequenced was blood. These receptors were collected from a woman aged 80 or over in good health.

This clonotype has only one observation. V gene TRBV5-5 combines with J gene TRBJ1-3; unclear D gene. The V end was cut by 5 bases, the J end by 2 bases, with 14 bases between. Germline V gene data show CDR1 as SGHKS and CDR2 as YYEKEE (reference sequence). There are 15 residues in the CDR3. DNA for the CDR3: TGTGCCAGCAGAACCACTGGTAGGCCTGGAAACACCATATATTTT. This codes for CASRTTGRPGNTIYF.

This clonotype was seen at least ten times. J is TRBJ2-1 and V is TRBV7-2; D may be TRBD1 or TRBD2 (5 bases each). Trimming removed 3 bases from V and 6 bases from J, with 12 bases in between. The CDR3 is 14 amino acids. Germline values: CDR1 SGHTA, CDR2 FQGNSA. CDR3 in amino acids: CASSLGVGPNEQFF. Here the CDR3 DNA reads TGTGCCAGCAGCTTGGGGGTAGGTCCCAATGAGCAGTTCTTC. The whole variable domain, remainder taken from reference TRBV7-2 and TRBJ2-1, is GAGVSQSPSNKVTEKGKDVELRCDPISGHTALYWYRQSLGQGLEFLIYFQGNSAPDKSGLPSDRFSAERTGGSVSTLTIQRTQQEDSAVYLCASSLGVGPNEQFFGPGTRLTVL.

The rearrangement links TRBV15 to TRBJ1-3; D not resolved. The V end was cut by 0 bases, the J end by 0 bases, with 9 bases between. This CDR3 comprises 16 residues. CDR1 is LNHNV and CDR2 is YYDKDF in the germline V gene (reference sequence). As DNA, the CDR3 is TGTGCCACCAGCAGAGATAAGAGGGTCTCTGGAAACACCATATATTTT. Translated, it gives CATSRDKRVSGNTIYF.

The chain employs TRBV5-1 and TRBJ1-2, with TRBD1 matching 7 bases. V was clipped by 4 bases and J by 5 bases; unmatched bases: 8. The CDR3 runs to 14 residues. CDR1 is SGHRS, CDR2 YFSETQ, per germline. CDR3 sequence (DNA): TGCGCCAGCAGCCACAGGGGACGAGAGTATGGCTACACCTTC. As protein: CASSHRGREYGYTF.

This clonotype was observed a single time. The chain joins TRBV7-2 to TRBJ2-3; TRBD2 is a possible D gene (5 bases). The CDR3 is made up of 15 amino acids. The germline V and J ends were trimmed by 4 bases and 0 bases, with 11 bases remaining between them. Germline loops: CDR1 SGHTA, CDR2 FQGNSA. The CDR3: CASSSFGLSTDTQYF. The CDR3 bases are TGTGCCAGCAGCTCCTTTGGACTGAGCACAGATACGCAGTATTTT.

In this sample, this clonotype turned up many times. This chain links TRBV7-2 with TRBJ1-1, with D possibly matching TRBD1 (5 bases). CDR3 length equals 15 residues. Between the trimmed V and J ends, which lost 4 bases and 1 base, there was a span of 13 bases. Looked up from germline, CDR1 is SGHTA and CDR2 is FQGNSA. CDR3 nucleotides: TGTGCCAGCAGCTCAGGCGGGGCTAAGAACACTGAAGCTTTCTTT. It is translated as CASSSGGAKNTEAFF.

This clonotype was seen repeatedly, ten times or more. The V and J genes are TRBV20-1 and TRBJ2-5; a possible D gene is TRBD2 (6 bases). Per the germline V gene, CDR1 is DFQATT and CDR2 is SNEGSKA (reference sequence). The V gene lost 5 bases and the J gene lost 1 base, with 14 bases spanning the gap. This CDR3 is 14 amino acids long. CDR3 amino acids: CSAAGGALQETQYF. The CDR3, as DNA: TGCAGTGCTGCCGGCGGGGCCCTCCAAGAGACCCAGTACTTC.